This TCR beta chain was captured by sequencing in a study of blood T cell repertoires in COVID-19. The overall study: The origin of the acute and convalescent COVID-19 samples was the United States, Italy and Spain.

Residents of 24 US areas, aged roughly 18 to 95 years, made up the participants. Two negative PCRs, clearance, or symptom resolution had been documented for recovered Cohort 3 donors. The V gene's germline CDR1 is MNHEY and CDR2 SMNVEV (reference sequence). The CDR3 has 17 residues. V shed 1 base and J 6 bases; nucleotides not matched to a gene: 14. Original handling: Reference gene primers were amplified, and this amplification served to estimate nucleated cell counts. Produced via immunoSEQ multiplex PCR; TCRdb's table is partial and in-frame only. That table is the source of V, J and clone size, and D and trimming were worked out from the DNA. The data hold roughly 370,000 clones, with about 83% observed a single time.

Source material: PBMCs or T cells enriched from blood (not recorded which). The clonotype was recovered from a woman aged 45-65 years who had recovered from COVID-19. The genes are TRBV27 and TRBJ1-1; 7 bases line up with TRBD1. The CDR3 sequence is CASSLFSVGGVRAEAFF. The CDR3 nucleotides are TGTGCCAGCAGTTTATTTTCTGTAGGGGGCGTTCGGGCTGAAGCTTTCTTT.